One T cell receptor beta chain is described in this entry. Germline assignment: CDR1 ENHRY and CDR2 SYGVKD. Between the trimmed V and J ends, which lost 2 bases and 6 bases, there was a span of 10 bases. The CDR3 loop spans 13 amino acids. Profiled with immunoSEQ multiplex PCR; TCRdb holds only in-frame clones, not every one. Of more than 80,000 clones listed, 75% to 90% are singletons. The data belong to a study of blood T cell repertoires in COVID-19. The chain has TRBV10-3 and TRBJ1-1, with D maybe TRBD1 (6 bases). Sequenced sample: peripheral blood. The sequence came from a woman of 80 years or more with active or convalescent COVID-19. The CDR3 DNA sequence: TGTGCCATCAGTGAGGTCAAGGGGGCTGAAGCTTTCTTT. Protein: CAISEVKGAEAFF.